This TCR beta chain is from a study of T cell clones after liver transplantation. Across the study: Graft-donor-reactive sequences were compared with third-party-reactive TCRbeta sequences from pre-transplant mixed lymphocyte reactions. Subjects received no induction therapy and standard immunosuppression until randomization at 12-24 months post-transplant.

Only in-frame clones appear in the TCRdb table, and some are missing; sequencing was by immunoSEQ multiplex PCR. The data hold tens of thousands of clones, with approximately 87% observed a single time. Deletions cut 3 bases from V and 4 bases from J, with 11 bases between. Per germline, CDR1 SGDLS and CDR2 YYNGEE. The CDR3 extends over 14 amino acids. Thawed unstimulated PBMCs were FACS-sorted by CD3, CD4 and CD8 into two populations. The sequence was obtained from a human patient who received a liver transplant. Some T cells may have come from the graft donor. V gene TRBV9 combines with J gene TRBJ1-5; TRBD1 is a possible D gene (6 bases). The source was CD4+ T cells from blood, collected at the 22-month timepoint. In DNA, the CDR3 is TGTGCCAGCAGCGGTGGACAGCTTAATCAGCCCCAGCATTTT. This sequence encodes CASSGGQLNQPQHF.